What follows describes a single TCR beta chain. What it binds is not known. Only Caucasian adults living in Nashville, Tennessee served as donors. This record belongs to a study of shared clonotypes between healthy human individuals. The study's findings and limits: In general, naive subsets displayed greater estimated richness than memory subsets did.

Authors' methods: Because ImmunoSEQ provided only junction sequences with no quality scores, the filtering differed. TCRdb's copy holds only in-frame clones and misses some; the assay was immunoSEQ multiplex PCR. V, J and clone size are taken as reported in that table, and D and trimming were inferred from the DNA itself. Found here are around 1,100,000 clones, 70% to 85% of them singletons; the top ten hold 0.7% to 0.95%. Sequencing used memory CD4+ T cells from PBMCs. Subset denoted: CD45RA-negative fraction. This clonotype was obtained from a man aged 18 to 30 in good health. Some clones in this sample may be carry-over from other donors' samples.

The chain's CDR3 is CASSFSPAGAYNEQFF. CDR3 nucleotides: TGCGCCAGCAGCTTTTCCCCAGCGGGAGCTTACAATGAGCAGTTCTTC. The chain is built from TRBV5-1 and TRBJ2-1; TRBD2 agrees at 8 bases. Trimming cost V 2 bases and J 4 bases; bases outside gene matches: 8. Germline V gene lookup returns CDR1 SGHRS and CDR2 YFSETQ. The CDR3 is 16 residues long. The whole variable domain, filled in from reference TRBV5-1 and TRBJ2-1, reads KAGVTQTPRYLIKTRGQQVTLSCSPISGHRSVSWYQQTPGQGLQFLFEYFSETQRNKGNFPGRFSGRQFSNSRSEMNVSTLELGDSALYLCASSFSPAGAYNEQFFGPGTRLTVL.